This TCR beta chain was documented in a study of blood T cells in healthy people across ages. On this clonotype: No antigen is known for it.

Germline V gives CDR1 SGHRS, CDR2 YFSETQ. V lost 2 bases to trimming and J lost 8 bases; unmatched junction nucleotides: 4. CDR3 length equals 15 residues. A sample-barcoded 5' primer and a J-beta primer mix were used in a second PCR of about 6 to 11 cycles. With 12 random nucleotides, a template-switch adaptor tagged each individual cDNA molecule. Samples each returned at least 3 million CDR3-containing paired-end reads. TCRdb itself ran the 5' RACE reads through MiXCR, one entry per CDR3 protein. This table has 800,000 to 950,000 distinct CDR3 sequences, roughly 50% appearing once. Whole-study findings and limits: Significant beta diversity loss was already apparent by age around 36, declining roughly linearly.

Peripheral blood was drawn, ten milliliters per donor. The sequence derives from a man younger than 40 in good health. The sequencing input was blood. The chain couples TRBV5-1 to TRBJ2-1; 13 positions match TRBD2. The CDR3 region has the DNA TGCGCCAGCAGCTTAGGGACTAGCGGGACCGATGAGCAGTTCTTC. Amino acids: CASSLGTSGTDEQFF.